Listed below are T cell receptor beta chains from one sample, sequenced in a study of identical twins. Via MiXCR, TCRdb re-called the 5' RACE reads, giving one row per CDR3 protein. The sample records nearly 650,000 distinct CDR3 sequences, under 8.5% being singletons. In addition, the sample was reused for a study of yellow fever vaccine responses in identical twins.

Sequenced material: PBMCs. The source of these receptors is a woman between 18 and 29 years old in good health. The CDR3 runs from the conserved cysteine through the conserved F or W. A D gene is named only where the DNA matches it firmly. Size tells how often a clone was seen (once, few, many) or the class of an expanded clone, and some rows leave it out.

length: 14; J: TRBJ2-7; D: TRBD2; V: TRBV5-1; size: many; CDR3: CASSSAGKSYEQYF; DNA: TGCGCCAGCAGCTCAGCGGGAAAATCCTACGAGCAGTACTTC
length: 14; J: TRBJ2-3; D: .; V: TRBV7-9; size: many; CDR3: CASSSITGTDTQYF; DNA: TGTGCCAGCAGCTCTATTACGGGGACAGATACGCAGTATTTT
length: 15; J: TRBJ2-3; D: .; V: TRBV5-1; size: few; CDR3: CASTPLGASGDTQYF; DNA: TGCGCCAGCACCCCCCTCGGGGCCTCGGGAGATACGCAGTATTTT
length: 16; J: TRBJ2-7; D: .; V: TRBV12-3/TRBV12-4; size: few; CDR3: CASSFDFLSGYYEQYF; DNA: TGTGCCAGCAGTTTCGACTTTCTTTCGGGGTACTACGAGCAGTACTTC
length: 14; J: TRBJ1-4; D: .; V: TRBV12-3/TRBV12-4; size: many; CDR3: CASSQDVGKEKLFF; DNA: TGTGCCAGCAGTCAGGACGTCGGGAAAGAAAAACTGTTTTTT
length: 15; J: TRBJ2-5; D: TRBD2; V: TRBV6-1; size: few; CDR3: CATGLAGGPWETQYF; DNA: TGTGCCACCGGACTAGCGGGAGGGCCGTGGGAGACCCAGTACTTC
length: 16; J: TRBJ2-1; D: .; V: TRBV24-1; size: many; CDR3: CATSDSGPLSYNEQFF; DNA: TGTGCCACCAGTGATAGCGGGCCTCTGTCCTACAATGAGCAGTTCTTC
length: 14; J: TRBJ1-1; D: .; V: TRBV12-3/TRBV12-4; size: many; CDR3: CASSLSTLNTEAFF; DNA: TGTGCCAGCAGTTTGAGCACTCTGAACACTGAAGCTTTCTTT
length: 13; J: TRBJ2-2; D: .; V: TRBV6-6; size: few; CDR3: CASSYIGNGELFF; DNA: TGTGCCAGCAGTTACATTGGTAACGGGGAGCTGTTTTTT
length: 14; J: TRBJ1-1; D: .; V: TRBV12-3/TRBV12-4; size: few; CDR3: CASSLRVPNTEAFF; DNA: TGTGCCAGCAGTTTAAGGGTCCCGAACACTGAAGCTTTCTTT
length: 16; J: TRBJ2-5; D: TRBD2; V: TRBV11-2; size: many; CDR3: CASSYRLAGVEGTQYF; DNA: TGTGCCAGCAGCTATCGACTAGCGGGGGTCGAAGGGACCCAGTACTTC
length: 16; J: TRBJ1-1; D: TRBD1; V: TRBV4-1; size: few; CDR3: CASSQLPTGLLTEAFF; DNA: TGCGCCAGCAGCCAACTACCGACAGGGCTACTCACTGAAGCTTTCTTT
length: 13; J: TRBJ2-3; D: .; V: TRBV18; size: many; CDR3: CASSPPSRDTQYF; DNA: TGTGCCAGCTCACCACCGTCCAGAGATACGCAGTATTTT
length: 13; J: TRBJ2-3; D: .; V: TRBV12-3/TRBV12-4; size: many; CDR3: CASSLAGWPSQYF; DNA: TGTGCCAGCAGTTTAGCGGGGTGGCCTTCACAGTATTTT
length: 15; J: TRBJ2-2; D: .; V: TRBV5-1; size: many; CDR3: CASSEVPTATGELFF; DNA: TGCGCCAGCAGCGAGGTACCGACAGCCACCGGGGAGCTGTTTTTT
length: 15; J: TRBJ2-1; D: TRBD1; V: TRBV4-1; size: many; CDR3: CASSPPGQGPNEQFF; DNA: TGCGCCAGCAGCCCACCGGGACAGGGGCCGAATGAGCAGTTCTTC
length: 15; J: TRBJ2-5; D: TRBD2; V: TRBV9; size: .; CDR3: CASSVGGGGAETQYF; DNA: TGTGCCAGCAGCGTAGGCGGCGGGGGGGCGGAGACCCAGTACTTC
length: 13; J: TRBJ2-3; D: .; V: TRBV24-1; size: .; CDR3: CATSARMADTQYF; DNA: TGTGCCACCAGTGCTAGGATGGCAGATACGCAGTATTTT
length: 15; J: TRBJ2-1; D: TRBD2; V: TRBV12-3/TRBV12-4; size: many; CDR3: CASSLAGSAPNEQFF; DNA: TGTGCCAGCAGTCTAGCGGGTTCGGCGCCCAATGAGCAGTTCTTC
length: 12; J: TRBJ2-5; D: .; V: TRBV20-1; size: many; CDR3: CSARLAPETQYF; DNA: TGCAGTGCTAGACTAGCGCCGGAGACCCAGTACTTC